The T cell receptor beta chain under discussion was sequenced for a study of blood T cell repertoires in COVID-19. Turning to the study itself: Some COVID-19 samples were acute and others convalescent; all came from the United States, Italy and Spain. The cDNA or gDNA used as material had been derived from T cells, B-cell-depleted T cells, or PBMCs.

The length of the CDR3 is 15 residues. The trim removed 5 bases at V and 2 bases at J, leaving 5 bases unmatched. CDR1 and CDR2 from the germline V gene are SGHTS and YDEGEE. Original handling: Estimated nucleated cell counts came from reference gene primer amplification. Measured with immunoSEQ multiplex PCR; TCRdb has only the in-frame clones, and not every one. V and J calls and clone size are given by that table; D and trimming were obtained from the DNA. Here the sample spans about 260,000 clones, less than 90% being singletons. The chain carries TRBV5-8 and TRBJ2-3; 10 nucleotides match TRBD2. What was sequenced was peripheral blood. The source is a man between 60 and 75 years old with acute or convalescent COVID-19. CDR3 amino acids: CASSPGLANTDTQYF. The CDR3 bases are TGTGCCAGCAGTCCGGGACTAGCGAACACAGATACGCAGTATTTT.